This T cell receptor (beta chain) emerged from a study of shared clonotypes between healthy human individuals. Study-level background: Each donor's CD8 memory used one plate, CD8 naive two, each CD4 subset three.

CD45RA-negative memory and CD45RA+ naive subsets were split from the CD4+ cells. Study outcomes and limitations: Sharing of clonotypes among donors was expected to vary with sequencing depth.

Using immunoSEQ multiplex PCR, the repertoire was profiled, and TCRdb retains in-frame clones only, with some absent. The sample contains about 600,000 clones, around 97% of which appear only once. The CDR3 contains 17 residues. About this clone itself: The target antigen is unknown.

The sequencing input was naive CD4+ T cells sorted from blood. Subset specified: CD45RA+ positively selected. This sequence joins TRBV21-1 and TRBJ2-3; the table's D call TRBD2 went unverified against the DNA. TRBV21-1 is an annotated pseudogene. This TCR was sampled from a woman aged 25 to 39 in good health. Here the CDR3 DNA reads TGTGCCAGCAGCAAGGAGACTAGCGGGCACATGGGAGATACGCAGTATTTT. It yields the protein CASSKETSGHMGDTQYF.